These T cell receptor beta chains were read from a single sample in a study of control samples from healthy donors and cancer patients. The table came from immunoSEQ multiplex PCR; TCRdb's copy has only in-frame clones and leaves some out. The top ten hold around 3.4% of the sample, which has over 100,000 clones, 70% to 90% seen once. The sequencing sample was made of blood. The source of these receptors is a man in his forties in good health. The CDR3 runs from the conserved cysteine through the conserved F or W. D genes are given only for firm matches. A row's size may be missing; if present it is once, few, many or a size class.

abundance,j_gene,d_gene,v_gene,CDR3aa,CDR3nt
.,TRBJ1-4,.,TRBV5-5,CASSSQGANEKLFF,TGTGCCAGCAGCTCTCAGGGAGCTAATGAAAAACTGTTTTTT
.,TRBJ2-7,.,TRBV30,CAWSVRSYEQYF,TGTGCCTGGAGTGTACGGTCCTACGAGCAGTACTTC
.,TRBJ2-7,.,TRBV4-2,CASSQGGRGASYEQYF,TGTGCCAGCAGCCAAGGGGGAAGGGGGGCTTCCTACGAGCAGTACTTC
.,TRBJ2-3,.,TRBV7-3,CASSLIPSEAQYF,TGTGCCAGCAGCTTAATACCTAGCGAGGCGCAGTATTTT
.,TRBJ2-7,.,TRBV15,CATSNLGGNTLEQYF,TGTGCCACCAGCAACCTTGGAGGGAACACCCTCGAGCAGTACTTC
.,TRBJ2-7,.,TRBV7-6,CASSSTPFYEQYF,TGTGCCAGCAGCTCAACCCCTTTCTACGAGCAGTACTTC
.,TRBJ1-6,TRBD1,TRBV4-1,CASSQDNRGRYSPLHF,TGCGCCAGCAGCCAAGATAACAGGGGGAGGTATTCACCCCTCCACTTT
.,TRBJ2-1,.,TRBV18,CASSPSGEQFF,TGTGCCAGCTCACCGTCTGGTGAGCAGTTCTTC
.,TRBJ2-2,.,TRBV5-1,CASSLEGGSYTGELFF,TGCGCCAGCAGCTTGGAAGGGGGATCGTACACCGGGGAGCTGTTTTTT
.,TRBJ2-5,TRBD1,TRBV18,CASSLGTGRETQYF,TGTGCCAGCTCACTGGGGACAGGAAGAGAGACCCAGTACTTC
.,TRBJ1-6,TRBD1,TRBV5-5,CASSLMQGALYNSPLHF,TGTGCCAGCAGCTTGATGCAGGGGGCTTTGTATAATTCACCCCTCCACTTT
.,TRBJ1-2,.,TRBV7-9,CASSLNERSYGYTF,TGTGCCAGCAGCTTAAATGAGAGATCCTATGGCTACACCTTC
.,TRBJ1-1,.,TRBV7-2,CASSLVVRWATEAFF,TGTGCCAGCAGCTTAGTAGTGCGGTGGGCCACTGAAGCTTTCTTT
.,TRBJ2-2,TRBD1,TRBV2,CASSRQGKNTGELFF,TGTGCCAGCAGCAGACAGGGAAAGAACACCGGGGAGCTGTTTTTT
once,TRBJ2-7,.,TRBV20-1,CSARRGYEQYF,TGCAGTGCTAGAAGGGGCTACGAGCAGTACTTC
.,TRBJ2-1,TRBD2,TRBV7-2,CASTPGGLGGNEQFF,TGTGCCAGCACCCCTGGGGGACTAGGTGGCAATGAGCAGTTCTTC
.,TRBJ2-7,TRBD1,TRBV5-6,CASSRQGEQYF,TGTGCCAGCAGTAGACAGGGGGAGCAGTACTTC
.,TRBJ1-2,TRBD1,TRBV19,CASSWDRGFDYGYTF,TGTGCCAGTAGTTGGGACAGGGGGTTCGACTATGGCTACACCTTC
.,TRBJ1-2,.,TRBV11-2,CASSGLRREFGPNYGYTF,TGTGCCAGCAGCGGATTAAGGCGGGAATTTGGGCCTAACTATGGCTACACCTTC
.,TRBJ2-1,TRBD2,TRBV10-2,CASTRLAGGPNEQFF,TGCGCCAGCACCAGACTAGCGGGGGGGCCTAACGAGCAGTTCTTC
.,TRBJ1-5,.,TRBV3-1/TRBV3-2,CASSQGTRHQPQHF,TGTGCCAGCAGCCAAGGGACCCGCCATCAGCCCCAGCATTTT
.,TRBJ1-6,.,TRBV11-2,CASSRQAGSPLHF,TGTGCCAGCAGCCGACAGGCGGGGTCACCCCTCCACTTT
.,TRBJ2-5,.,TRBV5-1,CASSLGDGQETQYF,TGCGCCAGCAGCTTGGGGGACGGCCAAGAGACCCAGTACTTC
.,TRBJ1-2,.,TRBV10-1,CASSGTRNYGYTF,TGCGCCAGCAGCGGGACACGGAACTATGGCTACACCTTC
.,TRBJ2-2,.,TRBV12-3/TRBV12-4,CASSLGQTGELFF,TGTGCCAGCAGTTTAGGCCAGACCGGGGAGCTGTTTTTT
.,TRBJ1-6,TRBD1,TRBV25-1,CASSDPRQGYNSPLHF,TGTGCCAGCAGTGACCCTAGACAGGGATATAATTCACCCCTCCACTTT
.,TRBJ2-2,.,TRBV2,CASSEQGGPNTGELFF,TGTGCCAGCAGTGAACAAGGGGGGCCGAACACCGGGGAGCTGTTTTTT
.,TRBJ2-6,.,TRBV11-2,CASIRGRAGANVLTF,TGTGCCAGCATACGGGGAAGGGCTGGGGCCAACGTCCTGACTTTC
.,TRBJ2-3,TRBD1,TRBV5-1,CASSSMDRDTDTQYF,TGCGCCAGCAGCAGCATGGACAGGGACACAGATACGCAGTATTTT
.,TRBJ2-1,.,TRBV12-3/TRBV12-4,CASSPGNGNEQFF,TGTGCCAGCAGTCCCGGGAATGGCAATGAGCAGTTCTTC
.,TRBJ1-2,TRBD1,TRBV4-3,CASSQRWDRIEGYTF,TGCGCCAGCAGCCAAAGGTGGGACAGGATTGAGGGCTACACCTTC
.,TRBJ2-3,TRBD1,TRBV15,CATSPRQDRVHTDTQYF,TGTGCCACCAGCCCCCGGCAGGACAGGGTCCACACAGATACGCAGTATTTT
.,TRBJ1-1,.,TRBV12-5,CASGSSQDFNTEAFF,TGTGCTAGTGGCTCCTCACAGGACTTCAACACTGAAGCTTTCTTT
few,TRBJ2-2,.,TRBV5-8,CASSPRVRVMATGELFF,TGTGCCAGCAGCCCTCGAGTGAGGGTGATGGCCACCGGGGAGCTGTTTTTT
.,TRBJ1-2,TRBD1,TRBV5-8,CASSGTGPLFYGYTF,TGTGCCAGCAGCGGGACAGGGCCCCTGTTCTATGGCTACACCTTC
.,TRBJ1-4,.,TRBV2,CASSGNGLKEKLFF,TGTGCCAGCAGTGGTAACGGGTTGAAGGAAAAACTGTTTTTT
.,TRBJ2-2,.,TRBV5-3,CARSLRGVRVRTGELFF,TGTGCCAGAAGCCTGAGAGGTGTCAGGGTCCGCACCGGGGAGCTGTTTTTT
.,TRBJ2-2,TRBD2,TRBV7-2,CASSLGLGTNTGELFF,TGTGCCAGCAGCTTGGGACTAGGGACGAACACCGGGGAGCTGTTTTTT
.,TRBJ1-5,.,TRBV19,CASSSRQINQPQHF,TGTGCCAGTAGTAGTAGACAGATCAATCAGCCCCAGCATTTT
.,TRBJ1-1,TRBD1,TRBV6-5,CASSYPGQGFTEAFF,TGTGCCAGCAGTTACCCGGGACAGGGGTTCACTGAAGCTTTCTTT
.,TRBJ2-2,.,TRBV19,CASRWPGPGELFF,TGTGCCAGTAGGTGGCCGGGACCCGGGGAGCTGTTTTTT
.,TRBJ1-4,.,TRBV7-2,CASSVGYATNEKLFF,TGTGCCAGCAGCGTGGGCTATGCAACTAATGAAAAACTGTTTTTT
.,TRBJ1-2,.,TRBV5-6,CASSLSYDDRVRSNYGYTF,TGTGCCAGCAGCCTAAGCTACGACGACCGGGTTCGATCTAACTATGGCTACACCTTC
.,TRBJ2-3,TRBD1,TRBV19,CASSTGGLGTDTQYF,TGTGCCAGTTCCACAGGGGGCTTGGGCACAGATACGCAGTATTTT
.,TRBJ1-1,.,TRBV4-3,CASSQDQGYAGEAFF,TGCGCCAGCAGCCAAGATCAAGGGTATGCTGGTGAAGCTTTCTTT
.,TRBJ1-5,.,TRBV30,CAWSVGRVNQPQHF,TGTGCCTGGAGTGTGGGCAGAGTCAATCAGCCCCAGCATTTT
.,TRBJ1-2,TRBD1,TRBV3-1/TRBV3-2,CASSQGQGGYTF,TGTGCCAGCAGCCAAGGACAGGGCGGCTACACCTTC
.,TRBJ2-1,.,TRBV15,CATSEAYEQFF,TGTGCCACCAGCGAGGCGTATGAGCAGTTCTTC
.,TRBJ2-6,.,TRBV7-2,CASSTRGTGANVLTF,TGTGCCAGCAGCACCAGGGGTACCGGGGCCAACGTCCTGACTTTC
once,TRBJ1-6,TRBD1,TRBV18,CASSPLGQDNSPLHF,TGTGCCAGCTCACCCCTGGGACAGGATAATTCACCCCTCCACTTT
.,TRBJ1-2,.,TRBV14,CASSQEGRLGARGYGYTF,TGTGCCAGCAGCCAAGAGGGTCGGTTGGGGGCGCGAGGCTATGGCTACACCTTC
.,TRBJ2-7,.,TRBV27,CASSRLDGSNYEQYF,TGTGCCAGCAGCCGCCTGGACGGGTCCAACTACGAGCAGTACTTC
.,TRBJ2-5,.,TRBV29-1,CSVVPWTQETQYF,TGCAGCGTTGTACCTTGGACGCAAGAGACCCAGTACTTC
few,TRBJ2-1,TRBD1,TRBV19,CASTGTAHNEQFF,TGTGCCAGTACCGGGACAGCCCATAATGAGCAGTTCTTC
.,TRBJ2-2,.,TRBV29-1,CSVPRANTGELFF,TGCAGCGTCCCGCGGGCGAACACCGGGGAGCTGTTTTTT